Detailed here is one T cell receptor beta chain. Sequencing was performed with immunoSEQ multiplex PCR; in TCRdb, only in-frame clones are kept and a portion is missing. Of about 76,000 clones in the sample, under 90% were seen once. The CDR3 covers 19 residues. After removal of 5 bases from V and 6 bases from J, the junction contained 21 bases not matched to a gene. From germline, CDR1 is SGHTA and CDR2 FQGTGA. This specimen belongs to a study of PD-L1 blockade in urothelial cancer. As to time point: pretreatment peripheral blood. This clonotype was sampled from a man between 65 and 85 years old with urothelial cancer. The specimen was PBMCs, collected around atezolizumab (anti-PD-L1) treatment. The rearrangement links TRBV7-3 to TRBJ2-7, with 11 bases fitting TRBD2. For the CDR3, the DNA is TGTGCCAGCAGCCCATTATTGGTGACTAGCGGGAAAGAGTGGGGCGAGCAGTACTTC. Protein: CASSPLLVTSGKEWGEQYF.